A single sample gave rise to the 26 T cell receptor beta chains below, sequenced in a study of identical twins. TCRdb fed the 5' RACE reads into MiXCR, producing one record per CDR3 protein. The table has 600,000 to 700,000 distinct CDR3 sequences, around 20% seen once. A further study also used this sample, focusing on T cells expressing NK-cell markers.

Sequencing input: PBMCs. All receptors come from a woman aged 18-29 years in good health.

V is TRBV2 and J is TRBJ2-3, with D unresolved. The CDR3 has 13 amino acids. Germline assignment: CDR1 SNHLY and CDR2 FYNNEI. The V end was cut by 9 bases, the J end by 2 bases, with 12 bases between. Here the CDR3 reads CASVQDVTDTQYF. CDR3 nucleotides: TGTGCCAGTGTCCAGGACGTCACAGATACGCAGTATTTT. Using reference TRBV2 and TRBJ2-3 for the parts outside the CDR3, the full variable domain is EPEVTQTPSHQVTQMGQEVILRCVPISNHLYFYWYRQILGQKVEFLVSFYNNEISEKSEIFDDQFSVERPDGSNFTLKIRSTKLEDSAMYFCASVQDVTDTQYFGPGTRLTVL.

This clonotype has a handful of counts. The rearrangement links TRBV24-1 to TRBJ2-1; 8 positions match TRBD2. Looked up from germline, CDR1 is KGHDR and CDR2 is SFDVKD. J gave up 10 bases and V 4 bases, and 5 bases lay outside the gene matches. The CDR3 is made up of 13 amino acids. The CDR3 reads CATSDRSSGEQFF. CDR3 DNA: TGTGCCACCAGTGACCGCTCTAGCGGGGAGCAGTTCTTC.

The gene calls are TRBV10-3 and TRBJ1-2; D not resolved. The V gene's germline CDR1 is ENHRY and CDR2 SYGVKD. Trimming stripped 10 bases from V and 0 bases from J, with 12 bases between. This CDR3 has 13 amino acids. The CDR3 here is CATSRQPNYGYTF. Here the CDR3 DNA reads TGTGCCACCTCGAGGCAGCCTAACTATGGCTACACCTTC.

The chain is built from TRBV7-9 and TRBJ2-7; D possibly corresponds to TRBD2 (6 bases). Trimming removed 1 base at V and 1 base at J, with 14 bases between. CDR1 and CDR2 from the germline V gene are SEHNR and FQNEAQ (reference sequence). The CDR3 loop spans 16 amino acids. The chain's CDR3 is CASSLVQGRGSYEQYF. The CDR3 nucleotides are TGTGCCAGCAGCTTAGTTCAGGGCCGGGGGTCCTACGAGCAGTACTTC.

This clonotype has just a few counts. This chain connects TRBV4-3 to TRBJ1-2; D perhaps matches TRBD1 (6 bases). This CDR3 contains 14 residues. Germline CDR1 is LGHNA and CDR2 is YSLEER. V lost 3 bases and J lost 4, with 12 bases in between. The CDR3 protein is CASSHSTGTYGYTF. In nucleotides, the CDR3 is TGCGCCAGCAGCCACAGCACAGGGACCTATGGCTACACCTTC.

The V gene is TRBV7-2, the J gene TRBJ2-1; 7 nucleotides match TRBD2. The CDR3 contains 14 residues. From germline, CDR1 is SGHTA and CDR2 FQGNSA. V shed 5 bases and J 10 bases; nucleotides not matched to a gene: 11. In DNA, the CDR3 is TGTGCCAGCAGCCCAATGGGGGGGTATGAGGAGCAGTTCTTC. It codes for CASSPMGGYEEQFF.

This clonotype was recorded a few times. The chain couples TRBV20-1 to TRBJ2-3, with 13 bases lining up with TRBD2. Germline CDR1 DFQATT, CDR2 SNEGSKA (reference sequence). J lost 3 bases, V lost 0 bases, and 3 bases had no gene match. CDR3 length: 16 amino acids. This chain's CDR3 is CSARDTSGGATDTQYF. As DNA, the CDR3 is TGCAGTGCTAGAGATACTAGCGGGGGGGCTACAGATACGCAGTATTTT.

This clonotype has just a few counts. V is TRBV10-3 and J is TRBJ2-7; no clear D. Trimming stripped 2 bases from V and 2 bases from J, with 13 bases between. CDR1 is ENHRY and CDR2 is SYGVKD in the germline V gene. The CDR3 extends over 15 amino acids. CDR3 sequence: CAISEEGWKTYEQYF. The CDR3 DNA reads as TGTGCCATCAGTGAGGAAGGTTGGAAGACCTACGAGCAGTACTTC.

Written as DNA, the CDR3 is TGTGCCACCAGTGATTCTTACGAGCAGTACTTC. This codes for CATSDSYEQYF. This sequence joins TRBV24-1 and TRBJ2-7, with unresolved D. Germline V gene lookup returns CDR1 KGHDR and CDR2 SFDVKD. The CDR3 extends over 11 amino acids. V was trimmed by 2 bases and J by 4 bases, leaving 2 bases between them.

The CDR3 DNA follows: TGTGCCAGCAGCCCCGTTACGGCGTCGGAGCAGTTCTTC. This translates into CASSPVTASEQFF. The rearrangement links TRBV7-2 to TRBJ2-1, with unresolved D. Trimming pared 5 bases from V and 10 bases from J, leaving 15 bases between. The CDR3 spans 13 residues. The V gene's germline CDR1 is SGHTA and CDR2 FQGNSA.

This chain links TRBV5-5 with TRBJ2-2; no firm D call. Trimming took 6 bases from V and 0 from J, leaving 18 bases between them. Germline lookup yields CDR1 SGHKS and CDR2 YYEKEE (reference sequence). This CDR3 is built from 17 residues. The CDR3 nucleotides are TGTGCCAGCATGGCTATGGTGCGAAACACGAACACCGGGGAGCTGTTTTTT. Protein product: CASMAMVRNTNTGELFF.

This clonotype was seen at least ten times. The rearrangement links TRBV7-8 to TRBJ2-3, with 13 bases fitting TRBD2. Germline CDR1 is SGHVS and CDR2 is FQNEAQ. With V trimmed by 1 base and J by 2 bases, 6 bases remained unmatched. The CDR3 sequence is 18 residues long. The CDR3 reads CASSLDKTSGRPTDTQYF. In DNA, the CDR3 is TGTGCCAGCAGCTTAGATAAGACTAGCGGGAGGCCCACAGATACGCAGTATTTT.

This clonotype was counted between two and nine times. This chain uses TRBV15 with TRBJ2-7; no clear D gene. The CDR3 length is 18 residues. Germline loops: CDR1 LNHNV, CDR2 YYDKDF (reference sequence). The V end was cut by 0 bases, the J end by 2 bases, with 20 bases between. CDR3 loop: CATSRDFVARGRAYEQYF. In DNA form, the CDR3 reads TGTGCCACCAGCAGAGATTTTGTGGCGCGCGGCAGAGCCTACGAGCAGTACTTC.

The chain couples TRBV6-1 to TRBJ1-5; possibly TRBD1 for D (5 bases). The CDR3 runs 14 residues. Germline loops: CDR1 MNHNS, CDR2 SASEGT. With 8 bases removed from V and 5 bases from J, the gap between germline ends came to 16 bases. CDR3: CASYTPGLYQPQHF. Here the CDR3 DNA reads TGTGCCAGCTATACTCCGGGACTCTATCAGCCCCAGCATTTT.

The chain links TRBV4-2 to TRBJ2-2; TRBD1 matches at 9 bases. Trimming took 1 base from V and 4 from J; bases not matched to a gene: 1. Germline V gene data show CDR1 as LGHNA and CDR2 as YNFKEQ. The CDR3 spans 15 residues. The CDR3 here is CASSQGTGVTGELFF. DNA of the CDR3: TGTGCCAGCAGCCAAGGGACAGGGGTCACCGGGGAGCTGTTTTTT.

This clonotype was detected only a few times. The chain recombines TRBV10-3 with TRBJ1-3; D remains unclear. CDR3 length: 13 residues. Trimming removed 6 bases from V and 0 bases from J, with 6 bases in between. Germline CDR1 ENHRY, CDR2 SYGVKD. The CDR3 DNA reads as TGTGCCATCAGAGAGAGCTCTGGAAACACCATATATTTT. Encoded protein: CAIRESSGNTIYF.

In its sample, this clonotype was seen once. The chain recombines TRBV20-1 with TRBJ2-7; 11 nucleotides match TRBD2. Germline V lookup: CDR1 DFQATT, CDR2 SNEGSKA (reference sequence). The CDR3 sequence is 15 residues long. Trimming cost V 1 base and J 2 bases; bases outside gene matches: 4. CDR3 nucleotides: TGCAGTGCTAGAGCTGGGACTAGCGGAGCCTACGAGCAGTACTTC. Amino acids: CSARAGTSGAYEQYF.

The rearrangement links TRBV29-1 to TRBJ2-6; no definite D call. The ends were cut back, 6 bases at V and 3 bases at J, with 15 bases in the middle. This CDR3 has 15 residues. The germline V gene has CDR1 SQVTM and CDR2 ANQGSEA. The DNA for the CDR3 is TGCAGCGTCCGCGACATTTCCTTTGGGGCCAACGTCCTGACTTTC. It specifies CSVRDISFGANVLTF.

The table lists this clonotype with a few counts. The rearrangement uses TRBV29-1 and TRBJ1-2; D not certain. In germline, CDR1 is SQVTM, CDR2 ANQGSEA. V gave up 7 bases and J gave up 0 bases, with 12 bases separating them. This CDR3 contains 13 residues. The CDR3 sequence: CSAIPLANYGYTF. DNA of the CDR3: TGCAGCGCCATCCCCCTAGCTAACTATGGCTACACCTTC.

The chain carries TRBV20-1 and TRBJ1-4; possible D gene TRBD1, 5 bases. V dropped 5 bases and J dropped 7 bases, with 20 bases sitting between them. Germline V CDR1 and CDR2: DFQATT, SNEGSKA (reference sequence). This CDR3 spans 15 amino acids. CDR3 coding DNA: TGCAGTGCTGGGACGGGGGTTCAAAGGTCTGAAAAACTGTTTTTT. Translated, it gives CSAGTGVQRSEKLFF.

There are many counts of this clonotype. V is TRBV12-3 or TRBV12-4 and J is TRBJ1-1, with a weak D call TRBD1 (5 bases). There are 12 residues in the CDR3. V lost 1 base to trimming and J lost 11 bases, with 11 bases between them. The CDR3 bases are TGTGCCAGCAGTTTAGTCTGGGGGAAGGCTTTCTTT. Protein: CASSLVWGKAFF.

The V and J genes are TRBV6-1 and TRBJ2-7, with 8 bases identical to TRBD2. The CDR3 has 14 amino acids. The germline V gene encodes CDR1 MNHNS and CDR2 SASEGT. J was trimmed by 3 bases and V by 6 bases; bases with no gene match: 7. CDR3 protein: CASRPPGLVYEQYF. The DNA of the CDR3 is TGTGCCAGCAGGCCGCCGGGACTAGTCTACGAGCAGTACTTC.

This CDR3 is CSARAGENEQYF. CDR3 nucleotides: TGCAGTGCGCGAGCGGGAGAGAACGAGCAGTACTTC. The rearrangement uses TRBV20-1 and TRBJ2-7, with TRBD2 identical over 8 bases. The CDR3 is made up of 12 amino acids. Germline CDR1 DFQATT, CDR2 SNEGSKA (reference sequence). Trimming cost V 6 bases and J 5 bases; bases outside gene matches: 6.

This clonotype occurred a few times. The CDR3 DNA reads TGTGCCAGCTCACGAGGAGAGGAAGCTTTCTTT. Its translation is CASSRGEEAFF. The chain links TRBV10-3 to TRBJ1-1; D is uncertain. Trimming pared 10 bases from V and 8 bases from J, leaving 14 bases between. CDR1 and CDR2 (germline): ENHRY, SYGVKD. The CDR3 runs to 11 residues.

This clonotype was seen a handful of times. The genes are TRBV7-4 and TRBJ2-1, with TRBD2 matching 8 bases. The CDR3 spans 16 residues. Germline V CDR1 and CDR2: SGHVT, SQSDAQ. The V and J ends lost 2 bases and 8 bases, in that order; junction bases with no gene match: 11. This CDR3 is CASSLLVSTSVDEQFF. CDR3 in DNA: TGTGCCAGCAGCTTATTGGTTTCGACTAGCGTCGATGAGCAGTTCTTC.

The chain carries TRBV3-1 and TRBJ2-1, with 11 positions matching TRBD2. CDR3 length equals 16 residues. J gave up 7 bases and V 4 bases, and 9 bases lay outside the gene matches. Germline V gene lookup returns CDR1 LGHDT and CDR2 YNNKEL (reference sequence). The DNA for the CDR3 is TGTGCCAGCAGCCCAGTTCTACTAGCGGGGGTTAATGAGCAGTTCTTC. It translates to CASSPVLLAGVNEQFF.